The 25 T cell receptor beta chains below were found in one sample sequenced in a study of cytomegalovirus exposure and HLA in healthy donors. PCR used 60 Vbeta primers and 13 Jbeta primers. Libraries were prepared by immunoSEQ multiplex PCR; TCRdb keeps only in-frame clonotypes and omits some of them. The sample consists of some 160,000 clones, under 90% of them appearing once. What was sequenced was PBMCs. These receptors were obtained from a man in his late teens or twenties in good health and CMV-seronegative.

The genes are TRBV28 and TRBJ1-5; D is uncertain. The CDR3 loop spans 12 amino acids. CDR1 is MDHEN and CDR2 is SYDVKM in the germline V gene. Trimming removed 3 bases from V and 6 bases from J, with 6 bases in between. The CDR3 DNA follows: TGTGCCAGCAGTTTGGAGAGTCAGCCCCAGCATTTT. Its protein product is CASSLESQPQHF.

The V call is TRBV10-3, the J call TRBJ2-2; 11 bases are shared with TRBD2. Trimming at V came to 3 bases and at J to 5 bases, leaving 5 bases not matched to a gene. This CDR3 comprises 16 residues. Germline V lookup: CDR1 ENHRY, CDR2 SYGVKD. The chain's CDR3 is CAISDRRLAGTGELFF. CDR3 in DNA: TGTGCCATCAGTGACCGACGACTAGCGGGGACCGGGGAGCTGTTTTTT.

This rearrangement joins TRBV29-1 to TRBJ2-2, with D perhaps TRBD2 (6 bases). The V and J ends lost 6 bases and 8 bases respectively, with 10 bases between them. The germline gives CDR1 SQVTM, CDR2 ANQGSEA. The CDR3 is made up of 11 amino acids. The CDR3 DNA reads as TGCAGCGTGGTAGCGGATGGGGAGCTGTTTTTT. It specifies CSVVADGELFF.

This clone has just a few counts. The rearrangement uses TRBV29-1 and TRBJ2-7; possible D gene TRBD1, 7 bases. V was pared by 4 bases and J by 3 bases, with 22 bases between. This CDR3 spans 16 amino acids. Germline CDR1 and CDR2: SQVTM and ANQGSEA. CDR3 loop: CSVVSLGGQGVYEQYF. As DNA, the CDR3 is TGCAGCGTTGTTTCCCTAGGGGGGCAGGGGGTCTACGAGCAGTACTTC.

The chain's CDR3 is CASSSWDSLNTEAFF. The CDR3 DNA sequence: TGTGCCAGCAGCTCCTGGGACAGCCTGAACACTGAAGCTTTCTTT. The gene calls are TRBV7-9 and TRBJ1-1; 7 bases match TRBD1. Germline trimming cut 4 bases from V and 0 bases from J; bases unmatched to any gene: 5. Germline V gives CDR1 SEHNR, CDR2 FQNEAQ (reference sequence). This CDR3 is 15 amino acids long.

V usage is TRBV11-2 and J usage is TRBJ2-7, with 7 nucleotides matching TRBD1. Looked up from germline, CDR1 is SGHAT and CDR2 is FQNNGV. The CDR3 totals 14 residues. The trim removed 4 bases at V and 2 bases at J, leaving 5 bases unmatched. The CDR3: CASSSRGSPYEQYF. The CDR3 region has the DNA TGTGCCAGCAGCTCCAGGGGGTCCCCCTACGAGCAGTACTTC.

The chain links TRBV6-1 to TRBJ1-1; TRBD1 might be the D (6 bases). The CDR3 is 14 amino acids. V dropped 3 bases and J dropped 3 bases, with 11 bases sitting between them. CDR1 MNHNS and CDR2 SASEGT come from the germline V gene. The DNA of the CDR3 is TGTGCCAGCAGTGATCCAGGGGTCGACACTGAAGCTTTCTTT. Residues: CASSDPGVDTEAFF.

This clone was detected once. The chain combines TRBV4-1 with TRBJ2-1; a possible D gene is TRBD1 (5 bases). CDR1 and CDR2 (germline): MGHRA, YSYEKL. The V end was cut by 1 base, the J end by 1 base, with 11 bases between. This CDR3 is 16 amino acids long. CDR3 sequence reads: CASSQVGRGSYNEQFF. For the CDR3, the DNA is TGCGCCAGCAGCCAAGTGGGAAGGGGATCCTACAATGAGCAGTTCTTC.

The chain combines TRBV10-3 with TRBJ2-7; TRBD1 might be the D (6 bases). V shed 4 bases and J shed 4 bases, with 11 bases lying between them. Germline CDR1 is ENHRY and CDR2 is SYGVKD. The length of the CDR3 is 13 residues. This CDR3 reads CAISGRTVYEQYF. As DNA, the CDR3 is TGTGCCATCAGTGGACGGACAGTATACGAGCAGTACTTC.

In DNA, the CDR3 is TGTGCCAGCAGCAACCGCGCCTACGAGCAGTACTTC. It specifies CASSNRAYEQYF. The chain uses TRBV5-6 and TRBJ2-7; D gene unclear. The CDR3 totals 12 residues. V lost 4 bases and J lost 2, with 7 bases in between. In germline, CDR1 is SGHDT, CDR2 YYEEEE.

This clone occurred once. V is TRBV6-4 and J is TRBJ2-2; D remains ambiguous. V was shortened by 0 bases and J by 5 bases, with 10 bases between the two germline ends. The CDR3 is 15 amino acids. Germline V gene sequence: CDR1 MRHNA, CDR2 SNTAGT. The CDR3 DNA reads TGTGCCAGCAGTGACTCGGCAGTACAGACCGGGGAGCTGTTTTTT. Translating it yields CASSDSAVQTGELFF.

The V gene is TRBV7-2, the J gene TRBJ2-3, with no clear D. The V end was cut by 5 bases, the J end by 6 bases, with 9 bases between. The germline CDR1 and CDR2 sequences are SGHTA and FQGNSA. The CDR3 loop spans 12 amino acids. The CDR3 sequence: CASSPPRDTQYF. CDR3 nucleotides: TGTGCCAGCAGCCCCCCACGGGATACGCAGTATTTT.

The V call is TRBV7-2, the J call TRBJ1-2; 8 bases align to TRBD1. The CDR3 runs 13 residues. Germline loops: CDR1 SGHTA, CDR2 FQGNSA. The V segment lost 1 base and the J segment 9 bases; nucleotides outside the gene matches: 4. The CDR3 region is CASSLGTGLCYTF. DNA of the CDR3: TGTGCCAGCAGCTTAGGGACAGGGCTCTGCTACACCTTC.

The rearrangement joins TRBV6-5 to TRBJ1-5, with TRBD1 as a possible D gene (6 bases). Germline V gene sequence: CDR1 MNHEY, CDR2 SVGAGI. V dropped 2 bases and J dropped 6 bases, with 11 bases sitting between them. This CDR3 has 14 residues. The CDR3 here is CASSYGSGVQPQHF. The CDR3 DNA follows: TGTGCCAGCAGTTACGGGTCAGGGGTTCAGCCCCAGCATTTT.

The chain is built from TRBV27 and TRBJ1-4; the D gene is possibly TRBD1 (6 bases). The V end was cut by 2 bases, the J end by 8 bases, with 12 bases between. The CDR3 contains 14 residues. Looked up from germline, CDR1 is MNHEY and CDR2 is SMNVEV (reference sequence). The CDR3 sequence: CASSLLGGREKLFF. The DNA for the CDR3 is TGTGCCAGCAGTTTACTGGGGGGGCGCGAAAAACTGTTTTTT.

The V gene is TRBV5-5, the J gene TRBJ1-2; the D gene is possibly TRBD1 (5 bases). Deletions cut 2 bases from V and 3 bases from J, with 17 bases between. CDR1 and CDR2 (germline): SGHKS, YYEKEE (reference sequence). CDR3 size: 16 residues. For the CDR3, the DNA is TGTGCCAGCAGCTTCGACGCGCAGGGCTACGACTATGGCTACACCTTC. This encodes CASSFDAQGYDYGYTF.

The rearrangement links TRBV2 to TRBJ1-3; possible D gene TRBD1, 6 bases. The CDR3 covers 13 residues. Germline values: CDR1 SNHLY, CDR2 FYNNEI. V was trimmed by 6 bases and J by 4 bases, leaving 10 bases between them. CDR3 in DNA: TGTGCCAGCAGGCAGGGGTTGGGAAACACCATATATTTT. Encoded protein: CASRQGLGNTIYF.

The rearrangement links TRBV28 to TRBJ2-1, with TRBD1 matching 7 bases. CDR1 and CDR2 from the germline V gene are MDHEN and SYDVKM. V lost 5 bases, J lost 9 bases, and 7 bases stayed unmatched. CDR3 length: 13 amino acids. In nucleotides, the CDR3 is TGTGCCAGCAGTAATACAGGGGTGGGTGAGCAGTTCTTC. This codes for CASSNTGVGEQFF.

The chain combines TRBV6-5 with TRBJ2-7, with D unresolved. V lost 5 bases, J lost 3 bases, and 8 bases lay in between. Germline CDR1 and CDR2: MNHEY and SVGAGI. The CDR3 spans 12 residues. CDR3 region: CASSADFYEQYF. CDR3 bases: TGTGCCAGCAGTGCCGACTTCTACGAGCAGTACTTC.

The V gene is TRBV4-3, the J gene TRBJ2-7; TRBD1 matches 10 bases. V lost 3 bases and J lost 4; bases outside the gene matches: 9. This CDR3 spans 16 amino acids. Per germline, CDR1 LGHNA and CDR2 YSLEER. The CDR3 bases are TGCGCCAGCAGCCACTCCGGGACAGGGGAAAGGTACGAGCAGTACTTC. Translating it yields CASSHSGTGERYEQYF.

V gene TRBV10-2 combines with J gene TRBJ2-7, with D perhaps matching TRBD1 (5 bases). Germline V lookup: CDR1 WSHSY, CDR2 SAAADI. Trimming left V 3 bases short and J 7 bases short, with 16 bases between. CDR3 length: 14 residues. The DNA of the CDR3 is TGCGCCAGCAGTGACCCTGATCCCTCAGGGGAGCAGTACTTC. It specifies CASSDPDPSGEQYF.

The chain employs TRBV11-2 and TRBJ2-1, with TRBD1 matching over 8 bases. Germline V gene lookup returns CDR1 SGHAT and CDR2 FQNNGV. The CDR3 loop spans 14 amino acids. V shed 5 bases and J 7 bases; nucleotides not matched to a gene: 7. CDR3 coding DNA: TGTGCCAGCAGCCCCTCGACAGGGGTGAATGAGCAGTTCTTC. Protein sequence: CASSPSTGVNEQFF.

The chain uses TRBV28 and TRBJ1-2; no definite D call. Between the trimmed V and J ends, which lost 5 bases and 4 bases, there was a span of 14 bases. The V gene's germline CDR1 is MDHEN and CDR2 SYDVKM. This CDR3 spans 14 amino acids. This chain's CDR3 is CASSAGEGSYGYTF. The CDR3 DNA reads TGTGCCAGCAGTGCCGGTGAGGGCTCCTATGGCTACACCTTC.

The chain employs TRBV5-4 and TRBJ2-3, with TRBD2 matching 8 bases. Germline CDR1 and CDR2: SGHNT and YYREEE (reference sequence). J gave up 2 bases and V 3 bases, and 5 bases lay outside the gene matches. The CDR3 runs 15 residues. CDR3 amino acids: CASSSAGAFTDTQYF. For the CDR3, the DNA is TGTGCCAGCAGCTCAGCGGGGGCCTTCACAGATACGCAGTATTTT.

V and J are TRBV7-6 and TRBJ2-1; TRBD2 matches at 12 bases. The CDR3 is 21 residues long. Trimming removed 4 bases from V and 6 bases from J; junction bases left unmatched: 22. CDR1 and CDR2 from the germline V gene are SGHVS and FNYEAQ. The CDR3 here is CASSSGLAGRSPPAIGNEQFF. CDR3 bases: TGTGCCAGCAGCTCGGGACTAGCGGGCCGAAGCCCGCCGGCGATTGGCAATGAGCAGTTCTTC. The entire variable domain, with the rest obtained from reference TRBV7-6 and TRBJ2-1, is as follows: GAGVSQSPRYKVTKRGQDVALRCDPISGHVSLYWYRQALGQGPEFLTYFNYEAQQDKSGLPNDRFSAERPEGSISTLTIQRTEQRDSAMYRCASSSGLAGRSPPAIGNEQFFGPGTRLTVL.